There are many counts of the clone carrying this TCR beta chain. These data come from a study of T-cell reconstitution after alpha-beta-depleted transplantation in children. The library targeted TCRbeta and was prepared with unique molecular identifiers. TCRdb itself ran the PCR reads through MiXCR, one entry per CDR3 protein. The repertoire holds fewer than 450,000 distinct CDR3 sequences, about 16% seen once, with roughly two fifths in the top ten. CDR1 is SEHNR and CDR2 is FQNEAQ in the germline V gene (reference sequence). This CDR3 is built from 16 residues. J lost 0 bases, V lost 4 bases, and 8 bases had no gene match.

The receptor was derived from a male patient under 10 years old who had a stem cell transplant for acute lymphoblastic leukemia, so the T cells may come from the graft donor. This chain links TRBV7-9 with TRBJ1-1, with 7 nucleotides matching TRBD1. Sequences were derived from PBMCs, mostly from graft donor cells, sampled 360 days after TCRalphabeta/CD19-depleted stem cell transplant. The CDR3 coding sequence is TGTGCCAGCAGCTCCAACAGGGGTGCGATGAACACTGAAGCTTTCTTT. Protein product: CASSSNRGAMNTEAFF.